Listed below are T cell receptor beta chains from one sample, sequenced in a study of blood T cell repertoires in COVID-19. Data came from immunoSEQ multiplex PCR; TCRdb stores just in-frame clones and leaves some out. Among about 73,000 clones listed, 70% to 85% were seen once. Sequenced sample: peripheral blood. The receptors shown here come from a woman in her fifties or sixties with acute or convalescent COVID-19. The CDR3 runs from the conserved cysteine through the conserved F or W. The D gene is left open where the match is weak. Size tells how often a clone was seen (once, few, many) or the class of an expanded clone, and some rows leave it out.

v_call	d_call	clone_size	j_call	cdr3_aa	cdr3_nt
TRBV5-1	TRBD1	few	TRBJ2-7	CASRRDRGYEQYF	TGCGCCAGTCGAAGGGACAGGGGGTACGAGCAGTACTTC
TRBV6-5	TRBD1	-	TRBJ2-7	CASTPLGTGAYEQYF	TGTGCCAGCACTCCCCTCGGGACAGGGGCCTACGAGCAGTACTTC
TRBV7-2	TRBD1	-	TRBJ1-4	CASSPGGWEKLFF	TGTGCCAGCAGTCCAGGGGGTTGGGAAAAACTGTTTTTT
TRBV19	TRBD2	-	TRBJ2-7	CASSKGTSGFAYEQYF	TGTGCCAGTAGTAAGGGGACTAGCGGGTTTGCCTACGAGCAGTACTTC
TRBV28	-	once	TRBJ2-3	CASRPPGKVVADTQYF	TGTGCCAGCAGGCCGCCGGGGAAGGTTGTAGCAGATACGCAGTATTTT
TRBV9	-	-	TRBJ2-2	CASSVAYARGELFF	TGTGCCAGCAGCGTAGCTTACGCGCGGGGGGAGCTGTTTTTT
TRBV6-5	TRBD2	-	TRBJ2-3	CATRDYTNTDTQYF	TGTGCCACCCGGGACTACACAAACACAGATACGCAGTATTTT
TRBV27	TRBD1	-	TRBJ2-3	CASSLLGQGRADTQYF	TGTGCCAGCAGTTTATTGGGACAGGGGAGGGCAGATACGCAGTATTTT
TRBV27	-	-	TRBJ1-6	CASSFRDSPLHF	TGTGCCAGCAGTTTCCGAGATTCACCCCTCCACTTT
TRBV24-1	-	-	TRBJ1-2	CATSDFSSTAGYTF	TGTGCCACCAGTGATTTTAGCAGCACGGCTGGCTACACCTTC
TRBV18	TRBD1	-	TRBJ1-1	CASSLRGRGETEAFF	TGTGCCAGCTCACTCAGGGGGCGAGGGGAGACTGAAGCTTTCTTT
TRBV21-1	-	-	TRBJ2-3	CASRLTTPGQSPTDTQYF	TGTGCCAGCAGACTAACCACTCCGGGACAAAGTCCCACAGATACGCAGTATTTT
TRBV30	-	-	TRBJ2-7	CAWSPYSYEQYF	TGTGCCTGGAGCCCTTACTCCTACGAGCAGTACTTC
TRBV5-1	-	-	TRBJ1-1	CASSRMTGNTEAFF	TGCGCCAGCAGCCGAATGACAGGCAACACTGAAGCTTTCTTT
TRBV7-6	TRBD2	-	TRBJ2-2	CASSRSSSLAGNTGELFF	TGTGCCAGCAGCCGCTCCTCGAGTCTAGCGGGTAACACCGGGGAGCTGTTTTTT
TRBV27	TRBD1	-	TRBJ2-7	CASRRTGTTYEQYF	TGTGCCAGCAGAAGGACAGGGACAACCTACGAGCAGTACTTC
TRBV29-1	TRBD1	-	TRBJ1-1	CSASRDRGNTEAFF	TGCAGCGCGTCCCGGGACAGGGGGAACACTGAAGCTTTCTTT
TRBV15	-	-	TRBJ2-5	CATSRARASETQYF	TGTGCCACCAGCAGAGCCCGAGCCTCAGAGACCCAGTACTTC
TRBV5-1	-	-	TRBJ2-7	CASSLAGGEQYF	TGCGCCAGCAGCTTGGCCGGGGGCGAGCAGTACTTC
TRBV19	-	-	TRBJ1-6	CASSTETGRGFNSPLHF	TGTGCCAGTAGTACCGAGACCGGGAGAGGCTTCAATTCACCCCTCCACTTT
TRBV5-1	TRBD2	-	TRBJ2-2	CASSLHTSGRNTGELFF	TGCGCCAGCAGCTTACATACTAGCGGAAGAAACACCGGGGAGCTGTTTTTT
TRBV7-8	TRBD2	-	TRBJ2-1	CASSLMASGVNNEQFF	TGTGCCAGCAGCTTAATGGCTAGCGGGGTAAACAATGAGCAGTTCTTC
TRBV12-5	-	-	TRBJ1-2	CASGSGGGGGYTF	TGTGCTAGTGGTTCTGGGGGGGGAGGTGGCTACACCTTC
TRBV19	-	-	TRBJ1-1	CASSKSPGWGNTEAFF	TGTGCCAGTAGTAAGTCCCCAGGGTGGGGGAACACTGAAGCTTTCTTT
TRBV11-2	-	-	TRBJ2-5	CASSLEGRQETQYF	TGTGCCAGCAGCTTAGAGGGGAGGCAAGAGACCCAGTACTTC
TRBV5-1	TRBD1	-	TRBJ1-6	CASSPTGPNNSPLHF	TGCGCCAGCAGCCCGACAGGGCCGAATAATTCACCCCTCCACTTT
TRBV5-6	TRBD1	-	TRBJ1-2	CASSLDRGHGYTF	TGTGCCAGCAGCTTGGACAGGGGGCATGGCTACACCTTC
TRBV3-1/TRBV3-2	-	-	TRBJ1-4	CASSRAGEKLFF	TGTGCCAGCAGCCGGGCAGGCGAAAAACTGTTTTTT
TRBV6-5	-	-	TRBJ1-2	CASSYPDAAGYTF	TGTGCCAGCAGTTACCCTGATGCTGCGGGCTACACCTTC
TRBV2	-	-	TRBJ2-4	CASSAMESLNIQYF	TGTGCCAGCAGTGCTATGGAGTCCTTAAACATTCAGTACTTC
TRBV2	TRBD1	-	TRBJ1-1	CASSEDRGGVGTEAFF	TGTGCCAGCAGTGAGGACAGGGGCGGTGTGGGCACTGAAGCTTTCTTT
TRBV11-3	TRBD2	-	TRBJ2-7	CASSLGTSLAYEQYF	TGTGCCAGCAGCTTAGGGACTAGCTTGGCCTACGAGCAGTACTTC
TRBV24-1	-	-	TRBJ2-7	CATSDGADLSGEQYF	TGTGCCACCAGTGATGGGGCGGACCTTTCGGGTGAGCAGTACTTC
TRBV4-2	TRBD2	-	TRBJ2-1	CASSQDRSRTSGGRNEQFF	TGTGCCAGCAGCCAAGATCGGTCCCGGACTAGCGGGGGGCGAAATGAGCAGTTCTTC
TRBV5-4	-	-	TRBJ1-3	CASSWDQGTGNTIYF	TGTGCCAGCAGCTGGGATCAGGGTACTGGAAACACCATATATTTT
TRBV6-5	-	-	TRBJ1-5	CASNSAGNSNQPQHF	TGTGCCAGCAACTCCGCAGGAAATAGCAATCAGCCCCAGCATTTT
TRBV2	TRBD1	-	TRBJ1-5	CASGTGTGSRSQHF	TGTGCCAGCGGTACCGGGACAGGGTCGCGGAGCCAGCATTTT
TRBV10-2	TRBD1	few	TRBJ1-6	CASKGQGDSPLHF	TGCGCCAGCAAGGGACAGGGCGACTCACCCCTCCACTTT
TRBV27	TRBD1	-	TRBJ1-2	CASSSTGVAYGYTF	TGTGCCAGCAGTTCAACAGGGGTGGCCTATGGCTACACCTTC
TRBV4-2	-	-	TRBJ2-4	CASSQEVEGGIQYF	TGTGCCAGCAGCCAAGAAGTGGAAGGAGGCATTCAGTACTTC
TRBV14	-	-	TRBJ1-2	CASSAYRAGGYTF	TGTGCCAGCAGCGCCTATAGGGCGGGCGGCTACACCTTC
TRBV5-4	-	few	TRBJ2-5	CASSLLDSQETQYF	TGTGCCAGCAGCTTACTCGACAGCCAAGAGACCCAGTACTTC
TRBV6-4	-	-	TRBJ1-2	CASSPMFFGGGYTF	TGTGCCAGCAGTCCCATGTTTTTCGGCGGGGGCTACACCTTC
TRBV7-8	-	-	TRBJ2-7	CASSLIRGAWEQYF	TGTGCCAGCAGCTTAATTCGGGGGGCGTGGGAGCAGTACTTC
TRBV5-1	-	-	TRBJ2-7	CASSARSRGNYEQYF	TGCGCCAGCAGCGCAAGATCCCGGGGAAACTACGAGCAGTACTTC
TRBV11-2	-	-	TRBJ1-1	CASSPLDFANTEAFF	TGTGCCAGCAGCCCCCTAGACTTCGCGAACACTGAAGCTTTCTTT
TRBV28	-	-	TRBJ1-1	CASSTRGSNTEAFF	TGTGCCAGCAGTACCAGGGGATCGAACACTGAAGCTTTCTTT
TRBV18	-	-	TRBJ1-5	CASSAASNQPQHF	TGTGCCAGCTCAGCCGCGAGCAATCAGCCCCAGCATTTT
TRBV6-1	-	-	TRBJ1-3	CASSEASGLSGNTIYF	TGTGCCAGCAGTGAAGCCTCTGGACTCTCTGGAAACACCATATATTTT
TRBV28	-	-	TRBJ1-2	CASSLGGEWQANYGYTF	TGTGCCAGCAGTTTAGGAGGGGAGTGGCAGGCAAACTATGGCTACACCTTC
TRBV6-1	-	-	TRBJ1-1	CASSAQIPGQTPLNTEAFF	TGTGCCAGCAGTGCCCAAATCCCAGGACAGACCCCTTTGAACACTGAAGCTTTCTTT
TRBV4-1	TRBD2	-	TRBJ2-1	CASSHMVAGPRGQFF	TGCGCCAGCAGCCATATGGTAGCGGGCCCTCGGGGGCAGTTCTTC
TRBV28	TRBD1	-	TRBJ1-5	CASRDRVGQPQHF	TGTGCCAGCAGGGACAGGGTCGGTCAGCCCCAGCATTTT
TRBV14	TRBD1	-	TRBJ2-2	CASSQWTGVATGELFF	TGTGCCAGCAGCCAGTGGACAGGGGTGGCCACCGGGGAGCTGTTTTTT
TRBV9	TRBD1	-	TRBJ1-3	CASSVGTGGWGNTIYF	TGTGCCAGCAGCGTAGGGACAGGGGGCTGGGGAAACACCATATATTTT
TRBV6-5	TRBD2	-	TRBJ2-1	CASQPSGGWDEQFF	TGTGCCAGCCAACCCAGCGGGGGGTGGGATGAGCAGTTCTTC
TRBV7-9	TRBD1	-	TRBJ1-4	CASSPEGASNEKLFF	TGTGCCAGCAGCCCTGAGGGGGCTTCTAATGAAAAACTGTTTTTT